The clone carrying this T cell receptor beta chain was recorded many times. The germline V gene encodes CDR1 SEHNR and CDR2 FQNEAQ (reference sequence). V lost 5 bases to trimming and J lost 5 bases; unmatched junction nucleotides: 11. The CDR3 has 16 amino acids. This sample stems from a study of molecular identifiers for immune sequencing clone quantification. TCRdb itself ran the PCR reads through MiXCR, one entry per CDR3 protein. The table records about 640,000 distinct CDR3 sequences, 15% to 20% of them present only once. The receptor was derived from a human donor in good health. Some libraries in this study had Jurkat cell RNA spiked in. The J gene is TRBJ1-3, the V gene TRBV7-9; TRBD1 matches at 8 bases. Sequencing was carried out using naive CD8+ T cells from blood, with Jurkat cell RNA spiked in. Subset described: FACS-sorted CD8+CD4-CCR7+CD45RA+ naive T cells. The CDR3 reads CASSPPWTGTRNTIYF. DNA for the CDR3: TGTGCCAGCAGCCCCCCCTGGACAGGGACCAGAAACACCATATATTTT.